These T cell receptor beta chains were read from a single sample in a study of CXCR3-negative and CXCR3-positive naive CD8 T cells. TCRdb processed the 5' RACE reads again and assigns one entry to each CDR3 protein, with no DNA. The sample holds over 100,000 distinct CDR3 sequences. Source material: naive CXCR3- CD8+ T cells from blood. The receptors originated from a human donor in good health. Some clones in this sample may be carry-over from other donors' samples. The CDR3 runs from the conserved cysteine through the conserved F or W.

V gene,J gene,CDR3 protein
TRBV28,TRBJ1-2,CASSPLTTGDGYTF
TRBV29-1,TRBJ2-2,CSVVLDTGELFF
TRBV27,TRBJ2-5,CASSLGGGTQETQYF
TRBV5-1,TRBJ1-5,CASSFGFGGNQPQHF
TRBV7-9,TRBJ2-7,CASSLSYNYEQYF
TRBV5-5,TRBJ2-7,CASSLGTGLTIPPYEQYF
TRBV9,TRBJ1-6,CASSVGSRESADSPLHF
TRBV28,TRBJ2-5,CASSDRRRTGQETQYF
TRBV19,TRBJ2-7,CASSSDRTDYEQYF
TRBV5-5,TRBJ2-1,CASSLIGQGVNEQFF
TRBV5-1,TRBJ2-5,CASVDPQRGETQYF
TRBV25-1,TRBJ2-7,CASSEYNPPIYEQYF
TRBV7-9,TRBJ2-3,CASSPRDNTDTQYF
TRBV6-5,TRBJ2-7,CASSYSRGIKEEQYF
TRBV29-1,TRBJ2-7,CSVVGNSYEQYF
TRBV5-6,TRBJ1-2,CASSLAAGTYGYTF
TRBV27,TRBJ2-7,CASSSTGAPSYEQYF
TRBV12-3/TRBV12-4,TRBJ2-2,CASRRATSGGELFF
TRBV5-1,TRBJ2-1,CASSLMGFASPSYNEQFF
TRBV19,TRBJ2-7,CASSILGQGVNEQYF
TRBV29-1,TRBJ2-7,CSVGGSSYEQYF
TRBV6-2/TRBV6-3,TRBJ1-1,CASLEGVDPEAFF
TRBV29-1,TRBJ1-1,CSVEGSLGHLMNTEAFF
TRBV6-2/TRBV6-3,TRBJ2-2,CASRLLAGASNTGELFF
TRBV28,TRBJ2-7,CASSLNSLGYEQYF
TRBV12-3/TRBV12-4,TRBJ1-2,CASSDGTFLSLHGYAF
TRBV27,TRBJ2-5,CASSLLVAGEETQYF
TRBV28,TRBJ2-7,CASSYRQGSSYEQYF
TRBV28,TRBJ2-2,CASSRELAGGVGELFF
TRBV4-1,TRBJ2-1,CASSPVRQGGGEQFF
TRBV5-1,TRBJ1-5,CASSLGGASQPQHF
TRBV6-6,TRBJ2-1,CASSYDRGSHNEQFF
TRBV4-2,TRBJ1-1,CASSQGVNATEAFF
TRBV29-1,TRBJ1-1,CSVAFRQAVEAFF
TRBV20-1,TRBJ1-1,CSAPTGDTEAFF
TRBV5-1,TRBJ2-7,CASSLTTGSYEQYF
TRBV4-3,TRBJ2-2,CASSQGTGGTGELFF
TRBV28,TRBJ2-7,CASSPRALGYEQYF
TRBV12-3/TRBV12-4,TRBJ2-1,CASSSTSLNEQFF
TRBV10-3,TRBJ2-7,CAISEADGGEQYF
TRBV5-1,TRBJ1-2,CASSLAESNYGYTF
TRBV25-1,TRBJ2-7,CASSEGLAYEQHF
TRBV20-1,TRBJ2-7,CSARDPGASRAYEQYF
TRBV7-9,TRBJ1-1,CASSLARGVNTEAFF
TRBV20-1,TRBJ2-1,CSAREGGGASYNEQFF
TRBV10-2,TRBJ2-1,CASSESRIAGGQSSYNEQFF
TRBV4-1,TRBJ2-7,CASGQAARGYEQYF
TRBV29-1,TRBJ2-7,CSVEGTGDSSYEQYF
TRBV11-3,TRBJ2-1,CASSLGGTTYNEQFF
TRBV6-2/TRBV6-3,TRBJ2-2,CASSYNRATANTGELFF
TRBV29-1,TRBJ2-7,CSVEDGGLSSYEQYF
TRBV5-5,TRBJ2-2,CASSLDSGELFF
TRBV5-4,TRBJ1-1,CASTTWGGTEAFF
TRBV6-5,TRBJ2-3,CASSLDATDTQYF